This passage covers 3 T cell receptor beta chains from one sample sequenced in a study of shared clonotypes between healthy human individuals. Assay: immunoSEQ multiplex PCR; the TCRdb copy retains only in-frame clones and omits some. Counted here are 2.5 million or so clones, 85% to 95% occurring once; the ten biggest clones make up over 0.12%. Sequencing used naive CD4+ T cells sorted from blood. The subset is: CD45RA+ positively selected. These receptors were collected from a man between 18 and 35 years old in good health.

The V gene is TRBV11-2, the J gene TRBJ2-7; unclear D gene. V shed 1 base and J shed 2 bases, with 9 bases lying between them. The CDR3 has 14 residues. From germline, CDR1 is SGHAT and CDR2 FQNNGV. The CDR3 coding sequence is TGTGCCAGCAGCTTAGGGTACGGAGCCTACGAGCAGTACTTC. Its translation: CASSLGYGAYEQYF.

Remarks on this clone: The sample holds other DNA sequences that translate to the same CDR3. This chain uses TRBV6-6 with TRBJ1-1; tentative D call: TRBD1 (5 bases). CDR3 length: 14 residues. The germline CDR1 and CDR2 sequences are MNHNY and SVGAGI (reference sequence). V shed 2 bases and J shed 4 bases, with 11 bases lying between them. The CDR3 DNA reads TGTGCCAGCAGTTACCCCGGGGCGGGCACTGAAGCTTTCTTT. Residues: CASSYPGAGTEAFF.

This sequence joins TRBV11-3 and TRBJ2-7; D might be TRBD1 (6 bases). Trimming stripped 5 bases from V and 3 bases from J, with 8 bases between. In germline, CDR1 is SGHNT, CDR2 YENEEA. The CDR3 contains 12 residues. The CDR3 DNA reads TGTGCCAGCAGCAGGACAGACTACGAGCAGTACTTC. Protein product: CASSRTDYEQYF.